One T cell receptor (beta chain) is described in this entry. In the study's own analysis: Reference gene primer amplification in the assay estimated nucleated cell counts. Profiling relied on immunoSEQ multiplex PCR, and the TCRdb table lists in-frame clones only, not all of them. V, J and clone size reflect that table, while D and trimming were determined from the DNA. The sample carries 200,000 to 250,000 clones, around 80% recorded once. The CDR3 sequence is 13 residues long. V was clipped by 6 bases and J by 4 bases; unmatched bases: 4. Germline assignment: CDR1 SQVTM and CDR2 ANQGSEA. The data stem from a study of blood T cell repertoires in COVID-19. Turning to the study itself: The United States, Italy and Spain provided the acute and convalescent COVID-19 samples.

Sequencing was done on a sample of peripheral blood. The chain employs TRBV29-1 and TRBJ1-2; 11 positions match TRBD1. The clonotype originates from a woman under 30 with acute or convalescent COVID-19. The CDR3: CSVRTGGTYGYTF. CDR3 sequence (DNA): TGCAGCGTAAGGACAGGGGGCACCTATGGCTACACCTTC.